This is a list of T cell receptor beta chains from one sample in a study of cytomegalovirus exposure and HLA in healthy donors. Sequenced by immunoSEQ multiplex PCR; TCRdb stores in-frame clones only, minus some. The data hold 150,000 to 180,000 clones, with roughly 80% observed a single time. What was sequenced was PBMCs. The receptor source for this set is a woman between 40 and 50 years old in good health and CMV-seronegative. Each CDR3 is given without its conserved first and last residue. Each record gives: CDR3 protein, J gene, clone size, V gene. Where a row states a size, it is once, few, many or the class of an expanded clone; other rows omit it.

ASRRLGGGFDEQF | TRBJ2-1 | few | TRBV19
ASSLARLASTGELF | TRBJ2-2 | - | TRBV5-1
ASSLASFGQGTGELF | TRBJ2-2 | once | TRBV7-7
ASSPPITATDTQY | TRBJ2-3 | - | TRBV18
ASSLGQGGTEAF | TRBJ1-1 | - | TRBV5-1
SDDRGDYGYT | TRBJ1-2 | - | TRBV29-1
ASIPGHLTYEQY | TRBJ2-7 | - | TRBV6-6
ASTSGGVDEKLF | TRBJ1-4 | - | TRBV28
ASSVAPPGQGNTIY | TRBJ1-3 | - | TRBV9
ASSSGWANEKLF | TRBJ1-4 | - | TRBV11-2
ASRPGWGTDTQY | TRBJ2-3 | once | TRBV6-1
ASSESTGQGYNTIY | TRBJ1-3 | - | TRBV10-1
ASSLRLVAGARGDTQY | TRBJ2-3 | once | TRBV13
AWSVAVGTDTQY | TRBJ2-3 | - | TRBV30
ASSQDLGQGYYEQY | TRBJ2-7 | - | TRBV4-1
ASSTGQGNEAF | TRBJ1-1 | few | TRBV5-1
ASSPGQGNEKLF | TRBJ1-4 | - | TRBV6-4
ASSLGFGGETEAF | TRBJ1-1 | once | TRBV7-2
ASSLQLDRADTEAF | TRBJ1-1 | - | TRBV11-3
ASSYYREGEKLF | TRBJ1-4 | - | TRBV6-5
ASSEAQDSSYEQY | TRBJ2-7 | - | TRBV6-1
ASSSRTGFGYT | TRBJ1-2 | - | TRBV28
SVPLRMSSSEQF | TRBJ2-1 | few | TRBV29-1
ASSEAGVQYGYT | TRBJ1-2 | - | TRBV6-1
ASSFYRVGSYNEQF | TRBJ2-1 | - | TRBV7-8
AVRSGLNTEAF | TRBJ1-1 | - | TRBV10-1
ASSELLAGRETQY | TRBJ2-5 | once | TRBV25-1
ASSQAQDRSYGYT | TRBJ1-2 | - | TRBV4-1